Following are 22 T cell receptor beta chains from one sample sequenced in a study of shared clonotypes between healthy human individuals. Profiling relied on immunoSEQ multiplex PCR, and the TCRdb table lists in-frame clones only, not all of them. The sample carries about 480,000 clones, 79% recorded once. Sequencing was carried out using PBMCs. Every receptor here comes from a woman aged 40 to 50 in good health. Some clones in this sample may be carry-over from other donors' samples.

The CDR3 coding sequence is TGTGCCAGCAGGACGACAGGGAAGGACACTGAAGCTTTCTTT. Translation: CASRTTGKDTEAFF. This chain uses TRBV5-4 with TRBJ1-1, with 7 bases aligning to TRBD1. Germline loops: CDR1 SGHNT, CDR2 YYREEE (reference sequence). This CDR3 region has 14 residues. The trim removed 5 bases at V and 3 bases at J, leaving 7 bases unmatched. The full variable domain, its missing parts supplied by reference TRBV5-4 and TRBJ1-1, is ETGVTQSPTHLIKTRGQQVTLRCSSQSGHNTVSWYQQALGQGPQFIFQYYREEENGRGNFPPRFSGLQFPNYSSELNVNALELDDSALYLCASRTTGKDTEAFFGQGTRLTVV.

The chain joins TRBV10-3 to TRBJ1-5; 7 positions match TRBD1. V trimming: 4 bases; J trimming: 2 bases; junction bases outside the gene matches: 14. In germline, CDR1 is ENHRY, CDR2 SYGVKD. The CDR3 loop spans 18 amino acids. The CDR3 protein is CAISATGKGRFGNQPQHF. The CDR3 DNA reads as TGTGCCATCAGTGCGACAGGGAAAGGTCGGTTTGGCAATCAGCCCCAGCATTTT.

V gene TRBV19 combines with J gene TRBJ2-7; tentatively, D is TRBD1 or TRBD2 (5 bases each). Germline V gene lookup returns CDR1 LNHDA and CDR2 SQIVND (reference sequence). This CDR3 is 15 amino acids long. The ends were cut back, 0 bases at V and 2 bases at J, with 11 bases in the middle. CDR3 bases: TGTGCCAGTAGTATAGATCGGGGCTTGGCCTACGAGCAGTACTTC. Translating gives CASSIDRGLAYEQYF.

This clone was counted only a few times. The V call is TRBV2, the J call TRBJ1-1, with unresolved D. V was shortened by 7 bases and J by 0 bases, with 3 bases between the two germline ends. The germline V gene encodes CDR1 SNHLY and CDR2 FYNNEI. The CDR3 consists of 11 residues. The CDR3 loop is CASKMNTEAFF. CDR3 coding DNA: TGTGCCAGCAAAATGAACACTGAAGCTTTCTTT. The variable domain in full, completed from reference TRBV2 and TRBJ1-1, reads EPEVTQTPSHQVTQMGQEVILRCVPISNHLYFYWYRQILGQKVEFLVSFYNNEISEKSEIFDDQFSVERPDGSNFTLKIRSTKLEDSAMYFCASKMNTEAFFGQGTRLTVV.

This clone was observed a few times. This chain uses TRBV2 with TRBJ1-1, with 9 nucleotides matching TRBD1. With V trimmed by 9 bases and J by 2 bases, 7 bases remained unmatched. CDR1 is SNHLY and CDR2 is FYNNEI in the germline V gene. The CDR3 is 14 amino acids. This chain's CDR3 is CASCRDRANTEAFF. The CDR3 bases are TGTGCCAGTTGCCGGGACAGGGCCAACACTGAAGCTTTCTTT.

The CDR3 sequence is CASSLGWVTANTGELFF. The CDR3 coding sequence is TGTGCCAGCAGCCTGGGGTGGGTGACAGCGAACACCGGGGAGCTGTTTTTT. The chain carries TRBV5-5 and TRBJ2-2, with a weak D call TRBD1 (5 bases). CDR3 length: 17 amino acids. V was pared by 4 bases and J by 0 bases, with 16 bases between. Germline assignment: CDR1 SGHKS and CDR2 YYEKEE (reference sequence).

The rearrangement joins TRBV7-8 to TRBJ2-7, with 7 bases fitting TRBD1. Germline lookup yields CDR1 SGHVS and CDR2 FQNEAQ. CDR3 size: 15 residues. The trim removed 2 bases at V and 7 bases at J, leaving 11 bases unmatched. The chain's CDR3 is CASSLNRQGDGEQYF. In DNA form, the CDR3 reads TGTGCCAGCAGCTTAAATCGGCAGGGGGATGGAGAGCAGTACTTC.

The chain carries TRBV2 and TRBJ2-3; D may match TRBD1 or TRBD2 (5 bases each). Trimming pared 4 bases from V and 5 bases from J, leaving 7 bases between. The CDR3 runs to 12 residues. Germline lookup yields CDR1 SNHLY and CDR2 FYNNEI. CDR3 loop: CASSGDRDTQYF. The DNA of the CDR3 is TGTGCCAGCAGTGGGGACCGAGATACGCAGTATTTT. The whole variable domain, remainder taken from reference TRBV2 and TRBJ2-3, is EPEVTQTPSHQVTQMGQEVILRCVPISNHLYFYWYRQILGQKVEFLVSFYNNEISEKSEIFDDQFSVERPDGSNFTLKIRSTKLEDSAMYFCASSGDRDTQYFGPGTRLTVL.

This clone came up once. This rearrangement joins TRBV28 to TRBJ1-3; D gene uncertain. The V and J ends lost 7 bases and 7 bases respectively, with 17 bases between them. The length of the CDR3 is 14 residues. Germline CDR1 is MDHEN and CDR2 is SYDVKM. CDR3 protein: CASMVVSPGNTIYF. CDR3 in DNA: TGTGCCAGCATGGTCGTGTCACCGGGGAACACCATATATTTT. The whole variable domain, remainder taken from reference TRBV28 and TRBJ1-3, is DVKVTQSSRYLVKRTGEKVFLECVQDMDHENMFWYRQDPGLGLRLIYFSYDVKMKEKGDIPEGYSVSREKKERFSLILESASTNQTSMYLCASMVVSPGNTIYFGEGSWLTVV.

V gene TRBV6-1 combines with J gene TRBJ2-1, with 10 bases identical to TRBD2. The CDR3 consists of 14 residues. V trimming: 7 bases; J trimming: 7 bases; junction bases outside the gene matches: 7. Germline V gene lookup returns CDR1 MNHNS and CDR2 SASEGT. The chain's CDR3 is CASKTSGAKNEQFF. CDR3 coding DNA: TGTGCCAGCAAAACTAGCGGGGCTAAAAATGAGCAGTTCTTC.

V usage is TRBV7-3 and J usage is TRBJ2-2; 8 nucleotides match TRBD1. Per germline, CDR1 SGHTA and CDR2 FQGTGA. After removal of 2 bases from V and 3 bases from J, the junction contained 5 bases not matched to a gene. CDR3 size: 16 residues. CDR3: CASSLQGARDTGELFF. CDR3 coding DNA: TGTGCCAGCAGCTTACAGGGGGCGCGAGACACCGGGGAGCTGTTTTTT.

This clone was counted once. This chain links TRBV2 with TRBJ2-5; 8 bases line up with TRBD1. The CDR3 consists of 15 residues. Germline-derived CDR1 and CDR2 are SNHLY and FYNNEI. The V segment lost 2 bases and the J segment 7 bases; nucleotides outside the gene matches: 9. CDR3 protein: CASSELRGLTGTQYF. The CDR3 DNA reads as TGTGCCAGCAGTGAACTCAGGGGGCTAACGGGGACCCAGTACTTC.

V and J are TRBV28 and TRBJ2-1; D might be TRBD1 (6 bases). This CDR3 comprises 13 residues. The germline V and J ends were trimmed by 7 bases and 4 bases, with 11 bases remaining between them. Germline CDR1 is MDHEN and CDR2 is SYDVKM. The CDR3 DNA sequence: TGTGCCAGCACCCTACAGGGTTACAATGAGCAGTTCTTC. Amino acids: CASTLQGYNEQFF.

This rearrangement joins TRBV19 to TRBJ2-1, with D perhaps TRBD2 (5 bases). This CDR3 has 17 residues. CDR1 LNHDA and CDR2 SQIVND come from the germline V gene (reference sequence). V lost 2 bases to trimming and J lost 8 bases, with 22 bases between them. CDR3 loop: CASSILTNEGSIDEQFF. CDR3 bases: TGTGCCAGTAGTATACTTACGAATGAGGGTAGCATCGATGAGCAGTTCTTC.

There are many counts of this clone. The V call is TRBV7-9, the J call TRBJ2-7; 9 positions match TRBD1. The CDR3 length is 13 residues. Germline CDR1 and CDR2: SEHNR and FQNEAQ (reference sequence). V lost 0 bases and J lost 10; bases outside the gene matches: 4. CDR3 residues: CASSLAPGQGQYF. The DNA for the CDR3 is TGTGCCAGCAGCTTAGCCCCGGGACAGGGACAGTACTTC.

This chain joins TRBV10-2 and TRBJ1-4, with a weak D call TRBD1 (5 bases). Trimming left V 6 bases short and J 6 bases short, with 14 bases between. This CDR3 comprises 14 residues. The V gene's germline CDR1 is WSHSY and CDR2 SAAADI. The CDR3 DNA sequence: TGCGCCAGCAGATTGTCAGGGTCTGATGAAAAACTGTTTTTT. This sequence encodes CASRLSGSDEKLFF.

This clone was found a few times. This chain connects TRBV6-4 to TRBJ2-3; 9 nucleotides agree with TRBD1. V lost 3 bases, J lost 2 bases, and 6 bases stayed unmatched. The CDR3 loop spans 16 amino acids. Germline CDR1 and CDR2: MRHNA and SNTAGT. In DNA form, the CDR3 reads TGTGCCAGCAGTGAAGCCGGGACAGGGTACACAGATACGCAGTATTTT. Translating gives CASSEAGTGYTDTQYF.

The chain combines TRBV6-5 with TRBJ1-3, with D hard to call. Per germline, CDR1 MNHEY and CDR2 SVGAGI. The length of the CDR3 is 15 residues. V was shortened by 0 bases and J by 4 bases, with 10 bases between the two germline ends. CDR3 coding DNA: TGTGCCAGCAGTTACTCAGGCAGGAAAGGAAACACCATATATTTT. It translates to CASSYSGRKGNTIYF.

The chain employs TRBV27 and TRBJ1-2, with D possibly matching TRBD1 (5 bases). Trimming pared 6 bases from V and 0 bases from J, leaving 17 bases between. This CDR3 has 16 amino acids. Germline assignment: CDR1 MNHEY and CDR2 SMNVEV (reference sequence). CDR3 nucleotides: TGTGCCAGCAGCAACCTAGGGGACCGAGCTAACTATGGCTACACCTTC. The encoded protein is CASSNLGDRANYGYTF.

As to this clone: An end of the junction differs from the germline gene, which may be a read error. The V and J genes are TRBV7-7 and TRBJ2-1; a possible D gene is TRBD2 (6 bases). Germline V gene sequence: CDR1 SSHAT, CDR2 FNYEAQ (reference sequence). CDR3 length: 12 amino acids. CDR3 nucleotide sequence: TGTGCTAGCAGCCCCGGGGGTGTTGAGCAGTTCTTC. This sequence encodes CASSPGGVEQFF.

The gene calls are TRBV6-1 and TRBJ1-4; D perhaps matches TRBD1 (5 bases). The length of the CDR3 is 14 residues. Trimming removed 5 bases from V and 10 bases from J, with 17 bases in between. In germline, CDR1 is MNHNS, CDR2 SASEGT. As DNA, the CDR3 is TGTGCCAGCAGTAGCCCTTTATTTGGGGGAAAACTGTTTTTT. Translation: CASSSPLFGGKLFF.

The gene calls are TRBV7-7 and TRBJ2-1, with 9 bases that match TRBD2. Germline V gene data show CDR1 as SSHAT and CDR2 as FNYEAQ (reference sequence). This CDR3 contains 16 residues. The junction had 3 bases not matched to a gene; V was cut back by 1 base and J by 2 bases. In nucleotides, the CDR3 is TGTGCCAGCAGCTTAGAGGCGGGAGGGGCCTACAATGAGCAGTTCTTC. It is translated as CASSLEAGGAYNEQFF.